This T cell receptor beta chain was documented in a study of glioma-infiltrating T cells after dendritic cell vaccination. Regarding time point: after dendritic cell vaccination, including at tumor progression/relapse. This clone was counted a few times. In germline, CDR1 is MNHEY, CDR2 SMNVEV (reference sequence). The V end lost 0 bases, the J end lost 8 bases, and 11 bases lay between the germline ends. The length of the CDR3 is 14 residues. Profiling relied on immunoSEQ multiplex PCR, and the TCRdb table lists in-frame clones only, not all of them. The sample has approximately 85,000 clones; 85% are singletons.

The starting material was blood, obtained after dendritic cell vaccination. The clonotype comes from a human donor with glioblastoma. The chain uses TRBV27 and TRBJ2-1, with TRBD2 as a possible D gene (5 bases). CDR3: CASSLSSRAYEQFF. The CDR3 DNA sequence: TGTGCCAGCAGTTTATCGTCGAGGGCGTATGAGCAGTTCTTC.